This T cell receptor beta chain was documented in a study of blood T cell repertoires in COVID-19 (dated by TCRdb to the early 2020s). As for the study more broadly: The collaborator samples originated in the United States, Italy and Spain and spanned the acute and convalescent phases of COVID-19. The prospective study material was composed of cDNA or gDNA derived from T cells, B-cell-depleted T cells, or PBMCs. Subjects who had been exposed to COVID-19, were actively infected with it, or had recovered from it provided the deeply sampled blood TCRbeta repertoires that made up the dataset. The repertoires were released in a freely available public database meant as a resource for research on the immune response to SARS-CoV-2. Samples were obtained from the ongoing ImmuneRACE study (first 160 participants) and from 1,254 subjects provided by 6 global collaborators. Nearly every sample came with metadata listing a de-identified subject ID, COVID-19 status, age in years and sex. Where available, HLA class I and class II types were obtained from metadata supplied by the sample provider rather than from assay-based typing. The paper as a whole reports these results and caveats: Clinical and demographic metadata were provided uncurated, with the amount varying by source and participant.

The immunoSEQ Assay, a bias-controlled multiplex PCR, was used to amplify TCRbeta CDR3 regions from genomic DNA. The study's own analysis went as follows. The number of nucleated cells in each sample was estimated from the amplification of reference gene primers within the assay. Sequence reads were collapsed and filtered to measure the absolute abundance of every unique TCRbeta CDR3 rearrangement. For each sample, productive Simpson clonality was calculated by taking the square root of Simpson's diversity index across productive rearrangements. This immuneACCESS table, as held by TCRdb, lists in-frame sequences with V and J called but not all clones. Of the missing ones, under half trace to an unresolved V gene in checked studies; the others have no known cause. V and J calls and clone size follow that table, whereas D and trimming were derived from the DNA. Present in this sample are more than 40,000 clones, around 83% of which were seen just once. The ten top clones hold roughly 15% of the sample.

The collaborating institutions used their own protocols to collect whole blood in K2EDTA tubes. For TCRbeta analysis, collaborators shipped samples in one of three forms: frozen whole blood, isolated PBMCs, or DNA extracted from either of those sample types. The germline V gene provides CDR1 MNHEY and CDR2 SVGAGI. The CDR3, cysteine through phenylalanine, is 13 amino acids long. Just the 39-base CDR3 DNA is kept, in frame starting at base 1. Trimming at the junction amounts to 5 bases on V and 3 bases on J, and the germline ends lie 10 bases apart. With respect to this clone: Which antigen it targets is not known. No much larger clonotype is one base removed from it; base qualities were not supplied.

Sequencing was done on a sample of peripheral blood. This sequence uses TRBV6-5 and TRBJ1-1; TRBD1 is a weak D gene call, 6 bases matching. The TCR comes from a human donor with acute or convalescent COVID-19. The donor label of this sample is uncertain. The nucleotides are TGTGCCAGCAGTCTACAGGGAGACACTGAAGCTTTCTTT. The resulting protein is CASSLQGDTEAFF.